This T cell receptor (beta chain) was profiled in a study of vaccination and CD4 T cells after COVID-19. Oncomine TCR Beta short-read sequencing was applied to DNA from cultured CD4+ T cells. MiXCR, applied by TCRdb to the PCR reads, yields one record per CDR3 protein. Among about 15,000 distinct CDR3 sequences listed, roughly two fifths were seen once. Treatment described: roughly 11-day PBMC culture with coronavirus spike peptide pools or control peptides (ViraFEST assay). Trimming took 2 bases from V and 8 from J, leaving 15 bases between them. CDR1 and CDR2 from the germline V gene are LNHDA and SQIVND (reference sequence). The length of the CDR3 is 14 residues. The sample holds a few counts of this clonotype. Its cognate antigen is unknown.

This TCR came from a human donor who had recovered from COVID-19. The V and J genes are TRBV19 and TRBJ1-2; D might be TRBD1 (5 bases). The source material was CD4+ T cells from blood, cultured in vitro, sampled before SARS-CoV-2 vaccination. The chain's CDR3 is CASSIRGTSRGYTF. CDR3 coding DNA: TGTGCCAGTAGTATAAGAGGGACGTCCAGGGGCTACACCTTC.